Shown below are 31 T cell receptor beta chains from a single sample sequenced in a study of blood T cell repertoires in COVID-19. TCRdb's table, derived via immunoSEQ multiplex PCR, lists solely in-frame clones and lacks some. The sample lists some 200,000 clones, around nine tenths occurring once. The specimen sequenced was peripheral blood. These receptor sequences come from a man between 65 and 85 years old with acute or convalescent COVID-19.

This clone has only one observation. V and J are TRBV29-1 and TRBJ1-1; TRBD1 aligns across 8 bases. Germline V lookup: CDR1 SQVTM, CDR2 ANQGSEA. V gave up 6 bases and J gave up 5 bases; unmatched junction bases: 8. This CDR3 is built from 13 residues. CDR3 amino acids: CSVEPTGETEAFF. The CDR3 DNA sequence: TGCAGCGTGGAACCGACAGGGGAAACTGAAGCTTTCTTT.

This clone was detected a few times. The chain has TRBV7-8 and TRBJ1-2, with 7 bases fitting TRBD1. The V and J ends lost 1 base and 9 bases, in that order; junction bases with no gene match: 2. The CDR3 is 12 residues long. Germline CDR1 SGHVS, CDR2 FQNEAQ. The CDR3, as DNA: TGTGCCAGCAGCTTAGGGGACAGTAGCTACACCTTC. Protein: CASSLGDSSYTF.

The V gene is TRBV5-1, the J gene TRBJ2-2, with no clear D. Germline V gives CDR1 SGHRS, CDR2 YFSETQ. This CDR3 comprises 13 residues. With 4 bases removed from V and 3 bases from J, the gap between germline ends came to 7 bases. The CDR3 sequence: CASSVSYTGELFF. The CDR3 nucleotides read TGCGCCAGCAGCGTTAGTTACACCGGGGAGCTGTTTTTT.

The rearrangement links TRBV28 to TRBJ1-4, with a tentative D call TRBD1 (6 bases). Germline CDR1 is MDHEN and CDR2 is SYDVKM. The ends were cut back, 6 bases at V and 4 bases at J, with 12 bases in the middle. The CDR3 sequence is 14 residues long. The CDR3 nucleotides read TGTGCCAGCAGGCCTGGACAGCTTAATGAAAAACTGTTTTTT. It yields the protein CASRPGQLNEKLFF.

The chain uses TRBV7-2 and TRBJ1-1, with 9 bases matching TRBD1. CDR3 length: 14 residues. J gave up 5 bases and V 5 bases, and 6 bases lay outside the gene matches. CDR1 is SGHTA, CDR2 FQGNSA, per germline. CDR3 DNA: TGTGCCAGCAGCGTCGACAGGGGGAGGACTGAAGCTTTCTTT. Translation gives CASSVDRGRTEAFF.

The table lists this clone with a count of one. The V and J genes are TRBV12-3 or TRBV12-4 and TRBJ1-2; TRBD1 might be the D (6 bases). Trimming took 8 bases from V and 3 from J, leaving 10 bases between them. The CDR3 has 12 residues. CDR3 residues: CASEGGDYGYTF. The CDR3 region has the DNA TGTGCCAGCGAAGGGGGGGACTATGGCTACACCTTC.

This sequence joins TRBV18 and TRBJ2-3; D is perhaps TRBD1 (6 bases). Germline CDR1 KGHSH, CDR2 LQKENI. The CDR3 loop spans 16 amino acids. V was cut by 3 bases and J by 3 bases, with 16 bases left in between. This chain's CDR3 is CASSPQTGMYTDTQYF. The CDR3 nucleotides read TGTGCCAGCTCACCCCAGACAGGCATGTATACAGATACGCAGTATTTT.

This CDR3 is CASSASLAGSYNEQFF. In nucleotides, the CDR3 is TGTGCCAGCAGCGCCAGCCTAGCGGGGTCCTACAATGAGCAGTTCTTC. The V call is TRBV9, the J call TRBJ2-1; 9 nucleotides agree with TRBD2. The germline V gene has CDR1 SGDLS and CDR2 YYNGEE. This CDR3 is 16 amino acids long. V was clipped by 3 bases and J by 1 base; unmatched bases: 5.

This chain uses TRBV11-3 with TRBJ2-1, with 10 bases identical to TRBD1. The CDR3 is made up of 14 amino acids. Germline V lookup: CDR1 SGHNT, CDR2 YENEEA. V shed 6 bases, J shed 7 bases, and the junction held 6 bases outside the gene matches. CDR3 amino acids: CASSSWDRGNEQFF. CDR3 coding DNA: TGTGCCAGCAGTTCCTGGGACAGGGGAAATGAGCAGTTCTTC.

The chain recombines TRBV5-6 with TRBJ1-2; D is uncertain. Germline V lookup: CDR1 SGHDT, CDR2 YYEEEE. CDR3 length equals 12 residues. V was cut by 3 bases and J by 8 bases, with 11 bases left in between. The DNA for the CDR3 is TGTGCCAGCAGCTGGGCTCAAAGCGGCTACACCTTC. Translating gives CASSWAQSGYTF.

Only one count was recorded for this clone. The chain recombines TRBV27 with TRBJ2-6; no definite D call. V was cut by 4 bases and J by 1 base, with 8 bases left in between. The CDR3 is made up of 15 amino acids. From germline, CDR1 is MNHEY and CDR2 SMNVEV (reference sequence). CDR3 bases: TGTGCCAGCAGTTCCAGGCTATCTGGGGCCAACGTCCTGACTTTC. Translating it yields CASSSRLSGANVLTF.

The J gene is TRBJ2-7, the V gene TRBV28; D gene ambiguous. The germline V gene has CDR1 MDHEN and CDR2 SYDVKM. The CDR3 covers 12 residues. V was pared by 5 bases and J by 2 bases, with 7 bases between. CDR3 nucleotides: TGTGCCAGCAGTCCGTTTACCTACGAGCAGTACTTC. Protein: CASSPFTYEQYF.

The chain has TRBV5-5 and TRBJ1-6; D is undetermined. The V end was cut by 2 bases, the J end by 7 bases, with 13 bases between. Germline assignment: CDR1 SGHKS and CDR2 YYEKEE (reference sequence). This CDR3 is 15 amino acids long. This CDR3 is CASSFLRQPNSPLHF. The CDR3 coding sequence is TGTGCCAGCAGCTTCCTGAGGCAGCCAAATTCACCCCTCCACTTT.

The chain recombines TRBV7-9 with TRBJ2-1; D possibly corresponds to TRBD1 (5 bases). V lost 5 bases, J lost 0 bases, and 11 bases lay in between. The CDR3 spans 15 residues. Germline V gives CDR1 SEHNR, CDR2 FQNEAQ (reference sequence). This CDR3 reads CASSPRQGSYNEQFF. The CDR3, as DNA: TGTGCCAGCAGCCCCCGGCAGGGCTCCTACAATGAGCAGTTCTTC.

This clone was observed a single time. The V call is TRBV11-1, the J call TRBJ2-1; D is perhaps TRBD1 (6 bases). CDR3 length: 13 amino acids. Germline V gene lookup returns CDR1 SGHAT and CDR2 FQDESV (reference sequence). Between the trimmed V and J ends, which lost 5 bases and 7 bases, there was a span of 12 bases. The CDR3 region has the DNA TGTGCCAGCAGCCCACCAGGACAGAATGAGCAGTTCTTC. It yields the protein CASSPPGQNEQFF.

This clone was seen once. The chain is built from TRBV5-1 and TRBJ1-2; 7 bases are shared with TRBD1. This CDR3 spans 13 amino acids. The germline V gene encodes CDR1 SGHRS and CDR2 YFSETQ. With 5 bases clipped from V and 8 bases from J, the junction kept 9 bases outside the gene matches. This CDR3 reads CASRPDREAGYTF. The CDR3 DNA reads as TGCGCCAGCAGACCCGACAGGGAGGCCGGCTACACCTTC.

This sequence joins TRBV5-1 and TRBJ1-2; no definite D call. The CDR3 extends over 14 amino acids. V shed 1 base and J shed 8 bases, with 15 bases lying between them. Germline V gene lookup returns CDR1 SGHRS and CDR2 YFSETQ. CDR3: CASSLLINSGGYTF. The CDR3 DNA is TGCGCCAGCAGCTTGTTAATTAACTCGGGGGGCTACACCTTC.

V usage is TRBV2 and J usage is TRBJ2-7; 8 bases fit TRBD2. The CDR3 spans 16 residues. CDR1 and CDR2 (germline): SNHLY, FYNNEI. Trimming removed 8 bases from V and 7 bases from J; junction bases left unmatched: 19. CDR3 DNA sequence: TGTGCCAGCCCCGGGGGAAGAAGAGCGGGAGTGCCTGAGCAGTACTTC. This encodes CASPGGRRAGVPEQYF.

The chain combines TRBV7-9 with TRBJ1-1, with 9 bases lining up with TRBD1. Germline CDR1 reads SEHNR; CDR2 reads FQNEAQ (reference sequence). The V gene end was trimmed by 6 bases and the J gene end by 0 bases; junction bases not matched to a gene: 5. The CDR3 is 15 amino acids. In DNA, the CDR3 is TGTGCCAGCAGTCAAGGGACAGGGTTGAACACTGAAGCTTTCTTT. Its translation is CASSQGTGLNTEAFF.

In regard to this clone: Other DNA sequences in the sample encode the same CDR3. The chain is built from TRBV6-5 and TRBJ2-2; the D gene is possibly TRBD2 (6 bases). This CDR3 is 14 amino acids long. V gave up 3 bases and J gave up 4 bases, with 9 bases separating them. Germline V gene sequence: CDR1 MNHEY, CDR2 SVGAGI. CDR3 protein: CASSYDSGTGELFF. The CDR3, as DNA: TGTGCCAGCAGTTATGATAGCGGCACCGGGGAGCTGTTTTTT.

The V call is TRBV9, the J call TRBJ2-1; perhaps TRBD1 as D (5 bases). CDR3 length: 15 amino acids. Deletions cut 4 bases from V and 4 bases from J, with 15 bases between. Germline assignment: CDR1 SGDLS and CDR2 YYNGEE. The CDR3 spells CASSLLGASYNEQFF. CDR3 coding DNA: TGTGCCAGCAGCCTGCTTGGGGCTTCATACAATGAGCAGTTCTTC.

The genes are TRBV27 and TRBJ2-1, with D uncertain. CDR3 length equals 16 residues. Germline CDR1 reads MNHEY; CDR2 reads SMNVEV (reference sequence). Trimming pared 0 bases from V and 2 bases from J, leaving 11 bases between. The CDR3 is CASSLSRVRTYNEQFF. CDR3 bases: TGTGCCAGCAGTTTATCTCGGGTAAGGACCTACAATGAGCAGTTCTTC.

Concerning this clone itself: Other DNA sequences in this specimen translate into the identical CDR3. The chain carries TRBV15 and TRBJ2-3; weak D call: TRBD2 (6 bases). V was cut by 0 bases and J by 1 base, with 11 bases left in between. The CDR3 is 16 residues long. Looked up from germline, CDR1 is LNHNV and CDR2 is YYDKDF (reference sequence). Here the CDR3 DNA reads TGTGCCACCAGCAGAGAACGGGCGGGACGCACAGATACGCAGTATTTT. Its protein is CATSRERAGRTDTQYF.

CDR3 loop: CASSTSTGNQETQYF. The CDR3 nucleotides are TGCGCCAGCAGCACCTCGACAGGTAACCAAGAGACCCAGTACTTC. This chain connects TRBV5-1 to TRBJ2-5; D is perhaps TRBD1 (6 bases). V shed 4 bases and J shed 0 bases, with 13 bases lying between them. From germline, CDR1 is SGHRS and CDR2 YFSETQ. The CDR3 extends over 15 amino acids.

V usage is TRBV28 and J usage is TRBJ2-1; TRBD2 agrees at 7 bases. V gave up 1 base and J gave up 7 bases; unmatched junction bases: 10. There are 16 residues in the CDR3. Germline lookup yields CDR1 MDHEN and CDR2 SYDVKM. The CDR3, as DNA: TGTGCCAGCAGTTTATTTGGGGGAGGGCCGATAAATGAGCAGTTCTTC. This sequence encodes CASSLFGGGPINEQFF.

This clone was observed a handful of times. The rearrangement links TRBV10-2 to TRBJ2-1; no definite D call. Between the trimmed V and J ends, which lost 6 bases and 5 bases, there was a span of 2 bases. Germline V gene data show CDR1 as WSHSY and CDR2 as SAAADI. The CDR3 is made up of 10 amino acids. The CDR3 protein is CASSDNEQFF. The DNA of the CDR3 is TGCGCCAGCAGCGACAATGAGCAGTTCTTC.

The chain links TRBV5-1 to TRBJ2-7, with a weak D call TRBD2 (6 bases). Germline CDR1 is SGHRS and CDR2 is YFSETQ. V was pared by 0 bases and J by 3 bases, with 10 bases between. This CDR3 contains 14 residues. Here the CDR3 DNA reads TGCGCCAGCAGCTTGGGACCGGGGGTCTACGAGCAGTACTTC. Encoded protein: CASSLGPGVYEQYF.

The chain employs TRBV28 and TRBJ1-6; 9 nucleotides match TRBD1. From germline, CDR1 is MDHEN and CDR2 SYDVKM. The CDR3 sequence is 14 residues long. With V trimmed by 6 bases and J by 10 bases, 7 bases remained unmatched. This chain's CDR3 is CASRRDRVSSPLHF. The CDR3 DNA follows: TGTGCCAGCAGGCGGGACAGGGTGAGCTCACCCCTCCACTTT.

The J gene is TRBJ2-2, the V gene TRBV30, with D unresolved. This CDR3 is built from 13 residues. The germline gives CDR1 GTSNPN, CDR2 SVGIG (reference sequence). The V end lost 0 bases, the J end lost 1 base, and 3 bases lay between the germline ends. The CDR3 protein is CAWSVLNTGELFF. The CDR3 DNA reads TGTGCCTGGAGTGTACTGAACACCGGGGAGCTGTTTTTT.

The V call is TRBV7-3, the J call TRBJ2-5; D gene ambiguous. Trimming pared 1 base from V and 2 bases from J, leaving 5 bases between. Germline loops: CDR1 SGHTA, CDR2 FQGTGA. The CDR3 has 13 residues. The CDR3 reads CASSLSQQETQYF. For the CDR3, the DNA is TGTGCCAGCAGCTTAAGTCAGCAAGAGACCCAGTACTTC.

As to this clone: At the DNA level, this CDR3 is encoded by other sequences in the same sample as well. The chain is built from TRBV7-9 and TRBJ2-1, with TRBD2 matching over 16 bases. The ends lost 5 bases at V and 0 bases at J; junction bases unmatched: 4. The germline V gene encodes CDR1 SEHNR and CDR2 FQNEAQ (reference sequence). The CDR3 is 18 residues long. The CDR3, as DNA: TGTGCCAGCAGCCCGGGGACTAGCGGGGGGGACTCCTACAATGAGCAGTTCTTC. Its translation: CASSPGTSGGDSYNEQFF.